The 26 T cell receptor beta chains reported below all come from one sample, sequenced in a study of OX40 agonist ivuxolimab in advanced cancers. Clones were read by immunoSEQ multiplex PCR, and TCRdb kept only the in-frame ones, dropping some. The sample gives some 70,000 clones, about 88% of which show up once; around 2.4% is in the top ten. The specimen was CD4+ or CD8+ T cells sorted from blood, collected in a trial of the OX40 agonist ivuxolimab. These receptors originate from an adult with an advanced solid tumor such as melanoma, head and neck, liver or kidney cancer.

The chain employs TRBV9 and TRBJ2-4, with D tentatively TRBD1 (7 bases). The CDR3 has 15 residues. V was trimmed by 4 bases and J by 7 bases, leaving 18 bases between them. The germline CDR1 and CDR2 sequences are SGDLS and YYNGEE. The DNA of the CDR3 is TGTGCCAGCAGCCTCGCTGGCAGGGGGGCGAACATTCAGTACTTC. Protein sequence: CASSLAGRGANIQYF.

The V gene is TRBV27, the J gene TRBJ1-6, with a tentative D call TRBD1 (5 bases). Trimming took 6 bases from V and 5 from J, leaving 11 bases between them. CDR1 MNHEY and CDR2 SMNVEV come from the germline V gene (reference sequence). This CDR3 region has 14 residues. The CDR3 DNA sequence: TGTGCCAGCAGACCGGGACGGGATAATTCACCCCTCCACTTT. This translates into CASRPGRDNSPLHF.

This clone came up once. The chain combines TRBV27 with TRBJ1-4; D is uncertain. The germline CDR1 and CDR2 sequences are MNHEY and SMNVEV (reference sequence). The CDR3 is 13 amino acids. The V and J ends lost 8 bases and 11 bases respectively, with 18 bases between them. As DNA, the CDR3 is TGTGCCAGCCGACCCCTTGATGGGGTGAAACTGTTTTTT. Amino acid sequence: CASRPLDGVKLFF. Complete variable domain (other parts from reference TRBV27 and TRBJ1-4): EAQVTQNPRYLITVTGKKLTVTCSQNMNHEYMSWYRQDPGLGLRQIYYSMNVEVTDKGDVPEGYKVSRKEKRNFPLILESPSPNQTSLYFCASRPLDGVKLFFGSGTQLSVL.

In this sample, this clone turned up once. The chain joins TRBV6-1 to TRBJ1-1; D may be TRBD1 (5 bases). Looked up from germline, CDR1 is MNHNS and CDR2 is SASEGT. The CDR3 extends over 14 amino acids. V lost 1 base and J lost 6, with 12 bases in between. The CDR3 sequence: CASSEGGARAEAFF. The CDR3 DNA is TGTGCCAGCAGTGAAGGTGGGGCTCGGGCTGAAGCTTTCTTT.

V gene TRBV5-1 combines with J gene TRBJ1-2; D is unclear. CDR1 SGHRS and CDR2 YFSETQ come from the germline V gene. Trimming removed 0 bases at V and 4 bases at J, with 10 bases between. This CDR3 is built from 14 residues. The CDR3 loop reads CASSLDSSSYGYTF. CDR3 DNA sequence: TGCGCCAGCAGCTTGGATAGTTCAAGCTATGGCTACACCTTC. The full variable domain, rest sourced from reference TRBV5-1 and TRBJ1-2, is KAGVTQTPRYLIKTRGQQVTLSCSPISGHRSVSWYQQTPGQGLQFLFEYFSETQRNKGNFPGRFSGRQFSNSRSEMNVSTLELGDSALYLCASSLDSSSYGYTFGSGTRLTVV.

DNA for the CDR3: TGTGCGGCTCGTGAAACGGCCCAGGGCTACACCTTC. Its protein product is CAARETAQGYTF. The chain couples TRBV7-2 to TRBJ1-2; D not certain. Germline-derived CDR1 and CDR2 are SGHTA and FQGNSA. The CDR3 consists of 12 residues.

In regard to this clone: This specimen includes other DNA sequences encoding the same CDR3. V usage is TRBV7-2 and J usage is TRBJ1-5; D gene unclear. The CDR3 has 15 residues. Germline-derived CDR1 and CDR2 are SGHTA and FQGNSA. The ends were cut back, 1 base at V and 0 bases at J, with 7 bases in the middle. CDR3 in amino acids: CASSLGGNSNQPQHF. The CDR3, as DNA: TGTGCCAGCAGCTTAGGAGGGAATAGCAATCAGCCCCAGCATTTT.

Regarding this clone: The junction departs from germline at one end; a sequencing error may be responsible. The gene calls are TRBV11-3 and TRBJ1-2; D is undetermined. The germline CDR1 and CDR2 sequences are SGHNT and YENEEA. This CDR3 has 13 residues. The CDR3 sequence: CAGSSTAFYGYTF. The CDR3 DNA follows: TGTGCCGGCAGCTCCACAGCATTCTATGGCTACACCTTC.

The chain recombines TRBV7-9 with TRBJ2-6, with 7 bases aligning to TRBD1. Trimming cost V 3 bases and J 4 bases; bases outside gene matches: 6. Germline-derived CDR1 and CDR2 are SEHNR and FQNEAQ (reference sequence). The CDR3 runs 16 residues. CDR3 in DNA: TGTGCCAGCAGCTTCAACAGGGGTGGAGGGGCCAACGTCCTGACTTTC. Translating it yields CASSFNRGGGANVLTF.

The chain links TRBV6-5 to TRBJ1-1, with 7 bases aligning to TRBD1. Germline CDR1 and CDR2: MNHEY and SVGAGI. The CDR3 runs 14 residues. V lost 6 bases, J lost 2 bases, and 6 bases stayed unmatched. The chain's CDR3 is CASRETGTNTEAFF. The CDR3 DNA follows: TGTGCCAGCAGGGAGACAGGGACAAACACTGAAGCTTTCTTT.

The chain employs TRBV7-9 and TRBJ2-3; 7 bases agree with TRBD1. Germline V lookup: CDR1 SEHNR, CDR2 FQNEAQ (reference sequence). The CDR3 extends over 15 amino acids. Losses at the gene ends were 1 base for V and 2 bases for J; bases not matched to a gene: 3. CDR3 sequence: CASSLGDRDTDTQYF. The CDR3 coding sequence is TGTGCCAGCAGCTTAGGGGACAGAGACACAGATACGCAGTATTTT.

This sequence joins TRBV27 and TRBJ2-3; 8 nucleotides line up with TRBD2. The CDR3 is 16 residues long. The germline V gene encodes CDR1 MNHEY and CDR2 SMNVEV (reference sequence). Trimming took 7 bases from V and 2 from J; bases not matched to a gene: 11. The CDR3 sequence is CASTLWGLVSTDTQYF. In nucleotides, the CDR3 is TGTGCCAGCACTCTATGGGGACTAGTCTCCACAGATACGCAGTATTTT.

Points on this clone: The junction does not match germline at one end; this may be a read error. The J gene is TRBJ2-1, the V gene TRBV2; D may be TRBD1 or TRBD2 (5 bases each). Germline assignment: CDR1 SNHLY and CDR2 FYNNEI. The CDR3 extends over 17 amino acids. CDR3 sequence (DNA): TGTGCCAGCAGCGAAGAACGAGGGGTAAGCTCCTACAATGAGCAGTTCTTC. Translating it yields CASSEERGVSSYNEQFF.

The genes are TRBV30 and TRBJ1-5; perhaps TRBD1 as D (6 bases). Germline-derived CDR1 and CDR2 are GTSNPN and SVGIG (reference sequence). The CDR3 runs 13 residues. Trimming removed 5 bases at V and 1 base at J, with 9 bases between. CDR3 region: CAWEGQSNQPQHF. The CDR3 DNA sequence: TGTGCCTGGGAAGGACAGAGCAATCAGCCCCAGCATTTT.

The chain is built from TRBV11-3 and TRBJ2-4; no clear D gene. From germline, CDR1 is SGHNT and CDR2 YENEEA. This CDR3 is built from 13 residues. Trimming stripped 6 bases from V and 1 base from J, with 7 bases between. The CDR3: CASRGSAKNIQYF. The CDR3 region has the DNA TGTGCCAGCAGGGGGTCGGCCAAAAACATTCAGTACTTC.

This clone was recorded once. V is TRBV7-2 and J is TRBJ2-3, with a possible D match to TRBD1 (7 bases). V lost 0 bases and J lost 1, with 14 bases in between. The CDR3 has 17 residues. CDR1 is SGHTA, CDR2 FQGNSA, per germline. The CDR3 region is CASSLASRGAGTDTQYF. DNA of the CDR3: TGTGCCAGCAGCTTAGCAAGCAGGGGGGCAGGCACAGATACGCAGTATTTT.

V usage is TRBV10-3 and J usage is TRBJ1-2; 9 bases are shared with TRBD1. There are 15 residues in the CDR3. CDR1 ENHRY and CDR2 SYGVKD come from the germline V gene. Germline trimming cut 7 bases from V and 0 bases from J; bases unmatched to any gene: 6. The CDR3 sequence is CAIKPGQGANYGYTF. CDR3 DNA: TGTGCCATCAAACCGGGACAGGGAGCTAACTATGGCTACACCTTC.

This rearrangement joins TRBV19 to TRBJ2-1; 13 nucleotides match TRBD2. Germline CDR1 is LNHDA and CDR2 is SQIVND (reference sequence). This CDR3 has 15 residues. V dropped 4 bases and J dropped 9; count of bases not matched to a gene: 6. CDR3: CASSRLAGGLGEQFF. The CDR3 DNA follows: TGTGCCAGTAGTAGACTAGCGGGAGGTTTGGGTGAGCAGTTCTTC.

The chain carries TRBV19 and TRBJ2-7, with D possibly matching TRBD1 (6 bases). This CDR3 spans 13 amino acids. Germline V gene sequence: CDR1 LNHDA, CDR2 SQIVND (reference sequence). V lost 7 bases, J lost 5 bases, and 15 bases lay in between. This CDR3 is CASKQVGTNEQYF. Written as DNA, the CDR3 is TGTGCCAGTAAGCAGGTGGGGACAAACGAGCAGTACTTC.

This clone was observed once. The chain couples TRBV6-4 to TRBJ2-1; maybe TRBD1 (6 bases). The CDR3 length is 13 residues. Germline assignment: CDR1 MRHNA and CDR2 SNTAGT. Trimming pared 6 bases from V and 13 bases from J, leaving 19 bases between. CDR3 sequence reads: CASSPRWGLPQFF. CDR3 nucleotide sequence: TGTGCCAGCAGCCCCCGGTGGGGGCTCCCACAGTTCTTC.

V usage is TRBV19 and J usage is TRBJ2-5; D gene uncertain. Germline CDR1 LNHDA, CDR2 SQIVND (reference sequence). V lost 6 bases, J lost 4 bases, and 12 bases lay in between. The CDR3 runs to 13 residues. CDR3 nucleotides: TGTGCCAGTAGAAGATGGGTGGGAGAGACCCAGTACTTC. Amino acid sequence: CASRRWVGETQYF.

CDR3 DNA: TGCAGTGCCCCGGTCGGGGGGACGCAGTATTTT. This gives the protein CSAPVGGTQYF. The chain carries TRBV20-1 and TRBJ2-3; 7 nucleotides match TRBD2. Germline trimming cut 6 bases from V and 9 bases from J; bases unmatched to any gene: 6. This CDR3 has 11 residues. The germline V gene encodes CDR1 DFQATT and CDR2 SNEGSKA (reference sequence).

This chain connects TRBV6-1 to TRBJ1-2; D not certain. V dropped 7 bases and J dropped 6 bases, with 18 bases sitting between them. The CDR3 contains 14 residues. The germline CDR1 and CDR2 sequences are MNHNS and SASEGT. CDR3 amino acids: CASTASRAPHGYTF. The CDR3 DNA follows: TGTGCCAGCACTGCGTCACGAGCCCCCCATGGCTACACCTTC.

Within the sample, this clone is medium-sized. V and J are TRBV4-1 and TRBJ1-2, with TRBD1 matching 7 bases. The CDR3 totals 16 residues. The ends lost 7 bases at V and 4 bases at J; junction bases unmatched: 15. CDR1 is MGHRA, CDR2 YSYEKL, per germline. The CDR3 sequence is CASNPVGVGTAYGYTF. CDR3 DNA: TGCGCCAGCAACCCGGTTGGGGTCGGGACAGCCTATGGCTACACCTTC.

The gene calls are TRBV2 and TRBJ1-1; D ambiguous. The ends were cut back, 6 bases at V and 2 bases at J, with 16 bases in the middle. Germline V lookup: CDR1 SNHLY, CDR2 FYNNEI. The CDR3 contains 15 residues. CDR3 in amino acids: CASSVLLPGNTEAFF. The CDR3 DNA reads as TGTGCCAGCAGCGTACTCCTACCAGGTAACACTGAAGCTTTCTTT. Full variable domain (missing parts from reference TRBV2 and TRBJ1-1): EPEVTQTPSHQVTQMGQEVILRCVPISNHLYFYWYRQILGQKVEFLVSFYNNEISEKSEIFDDQFSVERPDGSNFTLKIRSTKLEDSAMYFCASSVLLPGNTEAFFGQGTRLTVV.

The chain carries TRBV4-2 and TRBJ2-1; TRBD2 matches 8 bases. V lost 0 bases to trimming and J lost 3 bases; unmatched junction nucleotides: 7. The germline CDR1 and CDR2 sequences are LGHNA and YNFKEQ. The length of the CDR3 is 17 residues. The CDR3 loop is CASSQDPAGVDYNEQFF. In DNA form, the CDR3 reads TGTGCCAGCAGCCAAGATCCAGCGGGAGTCGACTACAATGAGCAGTTCTTC.